This record covers a single T cell receptor beta chain. This clone was recorded once. The antigen it binds to is not known. The sample holds no much larger clone one base away, and base qualities are not on file. Distinct nucleotide sequences in the sample also encode this CDR3. V loses 8 bases, J loses 4 bases, and the germline ends lie 11 bases apart. The CDR3 has 12 amino acids, counting the end cysteine and phenylalanine. The read is trimmed to its CDR3 DNA, 36 bases read in frame from base 1. The germline V gene yields MNHEY for CDR1 and SVGAGI for CDR2. This entry is derived from a study of blood T cell repertoires in COVID-19 (dated by TCRdb to 2020 to 2022). For the wider study: Collaborator samples came from the United States, Italy and Spain and covered acute and convalescent phases of COVID-19. The material from the prospective study consisted of cDNA or gDNA derived from T cells, B-cell-depleted T cells, or PBMCs. The dataset comprised deeply sampled blood TCRbeta repertoires from subjects exposed to, actively infected with, or recovered from COVID-19. The repertoires were released in a freely available public database meant as a resource for research on the immune response to SARS-CoV-2. The samples were drawn from two sources: the first 160 participants of the ongoing ImmuneRACE study, and some 1,300 subjects contributed by 6 global collaborators. A de-identified subject ID, COVID-19 status, age in years and sex were almost always included in the sample metadata. Where available, HLA class I and class II types were obtained from metadata supplied by the sample provider rather than from assay-based typing.

Here is what the overall study found, with its caveats: How much clinical and demographic metadata was included differed by source and by participant, and the metadata was provided uncurated.

The immunoSEQ Assay, a bias-controlled multiplex PCR, was used to amplify TCRbeta CDR3 regions from genomic DNA. As for the original processing: The number of nucleated cells in each sample was estimated by amplification of reference gene primers within the assay. To quantify the absolute abundance of each unique TCRbeta CDR3 rearrangement, sequence reads were collapsed and filtered. For each sample, productive Simpson clonality was calculated as the square root of Simpson's diversity index across productive rearrangements. As stored in TCRdb, this immuneACCESS dataset retains in-frame rearrangements with V and J assigned. A fraction of the clones does not appear; measured against another copy, unresolved V genes explain less than half of the discrepancy, and the remainder lacks a known reason. V and J calls and clone size are given by that table; D and trimming were obtained from the DNA. This sample comprises roughly 400,000 clones, nearly 90% of them detected only once. Roughly 1.4% of the sample comes from the top ten.

Enrolling through a virtual design, the prospective study's participants ranged in age from roughly 18 to 90 years and lived across roughly 24 United States geographic areas. In the prospective study, cohorts were assigned on the basis of participant-reported clinical history obtained from a screening survey and a study questionnaire. Exposed participants were defined as having been in contact with someone with a PCR-confirmed or clinician-diagnosed COVID-19 case within 2 weeks of study entry. In the prospective study, mobile phlebotomists collected whole blood, serum and a nasopharyngeal or oropharyngeal swab from each participant. Over a roughly 2-month period, participants in the prospective study had the option of providing additional blood draws and questionnaires. Blood samples from the prospective study were shipped frozen or at room temperature prior to DNA extraction.

The V and J genes are TRBV6-5 and TRBJ1-1; no D gene is confidently identified. The TCR was taken from a woman under 30 who had been exposed to COVID-19. What was sequenced was PBMCs or T cells enriched from blood (not recorded which). CDR3 region: CASSRVGTEAFF. The sequenced DNA: TGTGCCAGCTCCCGGGTGGGCACTGAAGCTTTCTTT.